This section outlines one T cell receptor (beta chain) sequence together with its context. Germline CDR1 LGHNA, CDR2 YNFKEQ. The V and J ends lost 4 bases and 6 bases, in that order; junction bases with no gene match: 11. This CDR3 spans 16 amino acids. These data originate in a study of blood T cell repertoires in COVID-19. Sequencing used immunoSEQ multiplex PCR; TCRdb keeps in-frame clones, though not all of them. The sample lists over 100,000 clones, about 79% occurring once. Sequencing was done on a sample of peripheral blood. The V and J genes are TRBV4-2 and TRBJ2-1; 8 nucleotides agree with TRBD2. This clonotype was sampled from a woman older than 75 with acute or convalescent COVID-19. Here the CDR3 reads CASSPAGGDDFNEQFF. In nucleotides, the CDR3 is TGTGCCAGCAGCCCGGCGGGGGGCGACGACTTCAATGAGCAGTTCTTC.